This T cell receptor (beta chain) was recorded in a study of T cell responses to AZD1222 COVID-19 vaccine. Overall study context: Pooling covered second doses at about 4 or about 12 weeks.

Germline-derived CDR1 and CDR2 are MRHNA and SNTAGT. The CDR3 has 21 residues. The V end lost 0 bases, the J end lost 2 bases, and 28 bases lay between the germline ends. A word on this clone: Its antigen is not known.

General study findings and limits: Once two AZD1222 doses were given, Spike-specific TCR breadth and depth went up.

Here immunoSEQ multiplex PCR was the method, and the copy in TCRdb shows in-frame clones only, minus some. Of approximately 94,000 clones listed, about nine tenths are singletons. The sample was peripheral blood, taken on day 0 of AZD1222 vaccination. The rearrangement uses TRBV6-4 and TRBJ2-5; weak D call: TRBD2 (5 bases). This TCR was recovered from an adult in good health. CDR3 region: CASSDSNPAPSRPTRQETQYF. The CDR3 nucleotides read TGTGCCAGCAGTGACTCGAACCCCGCCCCGAGCCGCCCCACTAGGCAAGAGACCCAGTACTTC.